This TCR beta chain was sequenced during a study of T cell clones after liver transplantation. Study at large: Post-transplant blood was tracked for graft-donor-reactive T cell clones identified in a pre-transplant mixed lymphocyte reaction. Draws occurred before transplant, before withdrawal, and after complete or failed withdrawal. Tolerant meant at least one year fully off immunosuppression without liver enzymes above twice normal.

Thawed unstimulated PBMCs were FACS-sorted by CD3, CD4 and CD8 into two populations. TCRdb keeps only in-frame clones here, not all; method: immunoSEQ multiplex PCR. The data show roughly 23,000 clones, 93% seen once. Germline V gene sequence: CDR1 MDHEN, CDR2 SYDVKM. CDR3 length equals 14 residues. V lost 3 bases, J lost 3 bases, and 5 bases stayed unmatched. Sequences were derived from CD8+ T cells from blood, sampled approximately 27 months after liver transplant. This chain uses TRBV28 with TRBJ2-7, with 7 positions matching TRBD1. The origin of this receptor is a human patient who received a liver transplant. A share of the T cells may be of graft donor origin. CDR3 region: CASSFAGTDYEQYF. The CDR3 DNA follows: TGTGCCAGCAGTTTCGCCGGGACAGACTACGAGCAGTACTTC.